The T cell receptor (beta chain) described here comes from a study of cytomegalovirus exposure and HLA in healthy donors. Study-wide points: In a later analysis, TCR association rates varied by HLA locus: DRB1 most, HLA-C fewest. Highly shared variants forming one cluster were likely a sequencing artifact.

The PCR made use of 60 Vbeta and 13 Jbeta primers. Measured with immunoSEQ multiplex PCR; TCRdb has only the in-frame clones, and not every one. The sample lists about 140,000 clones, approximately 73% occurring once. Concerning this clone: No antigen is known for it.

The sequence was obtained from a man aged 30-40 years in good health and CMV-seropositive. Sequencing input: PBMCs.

The CDR3 is CASSLQDTNEKLFF. The CDR3 DNA is TGCGCCAGCAGCTTACAGGATACTAATGAAAAACTGTTTTTT. This chain links TRBV5-1 with TRBJ1-4; D is perhaps TRBD1 (5 bases). Germline CDR1 SGHRS, CDR2 YFSETQ. The CDR3 is 14 residues long. The germline V and J ends were trimmed by 2 bases and 2 bases, with 7 bases remaining between them.